This T cell receptor beta chain stems from a study of blood T cell repertoires in COVID-19. At the level of the study: Material from acute and convalescent COVID-19 was sourced from the United States, Italy and Spain. Nucleic acid was either cDNA or gDNA, and it came from T cells, B-cell-depleted T cells, or PBMCs.

Trimming at V came to 7 bases and at J to 2 bases, leaving 5 bases not matched to a gene. CDR1 and CDR2 from the germline V gene are SNHLY and FYNNEI. CDR3 length equals 13 residues. Study processing details: Counts of nucleated cells, estimated from reference gene primer amplification, were obtained. The assay was immunoSEQ multiplex PCR, and TCRdb's table has in-frame clones only and misses some. V, J and clone size are those of that table, while D and trimming were read from the DNA. This sample yields approximately 170,000 clones, of which around four fifths are seen a single time; 15% to 20% belongs to the top ten.

The chain uses TRBV2 and TRBJ2-7; 7 bases fit TRBD2. The specimen sequenced was peripheral blood. The receptor was derived from a woman aged 70-85 years who had recovered from COVID-19. Here the CDR3 DNA reads TGTGCCAGCACCCCCGGGACTACCTACGAGCAGTACTTC. It specifies CASTPGTTYEQYF.